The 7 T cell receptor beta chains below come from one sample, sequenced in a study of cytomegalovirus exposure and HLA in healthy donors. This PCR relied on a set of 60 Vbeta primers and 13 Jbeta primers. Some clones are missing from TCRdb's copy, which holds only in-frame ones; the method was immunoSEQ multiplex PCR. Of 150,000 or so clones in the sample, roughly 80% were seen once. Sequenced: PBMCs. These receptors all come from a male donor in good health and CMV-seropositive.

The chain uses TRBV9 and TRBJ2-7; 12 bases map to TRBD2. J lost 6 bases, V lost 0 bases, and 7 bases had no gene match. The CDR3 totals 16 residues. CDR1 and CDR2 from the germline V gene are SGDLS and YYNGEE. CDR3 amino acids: CASSVGLAGVVGEQYF. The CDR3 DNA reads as TGTGCCAGCAGCGTAGGACTAGCGGGAGTGGTAGGCGAGCAGTACTTC.

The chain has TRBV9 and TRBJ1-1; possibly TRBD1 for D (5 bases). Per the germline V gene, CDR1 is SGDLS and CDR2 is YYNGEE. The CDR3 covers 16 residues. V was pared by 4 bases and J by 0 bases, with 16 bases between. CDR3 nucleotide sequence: TGTGCCAGCAGCTCACCCCGTGGGGCCTTGAACACTGAAGCTTTCTTT. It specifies CASSSPRGALNTEAFF.

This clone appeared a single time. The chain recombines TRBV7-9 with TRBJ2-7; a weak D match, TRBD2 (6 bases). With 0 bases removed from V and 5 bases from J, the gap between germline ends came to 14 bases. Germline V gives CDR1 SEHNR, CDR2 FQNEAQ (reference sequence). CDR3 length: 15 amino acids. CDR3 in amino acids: CASSLASGEAHEQYF. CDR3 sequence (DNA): TGTGCCAGCAGCTTAGCGTCGGGAGAAGCCCACGAGCAGTACTTC.

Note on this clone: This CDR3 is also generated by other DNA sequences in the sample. The CDR3 DNA follows: TGTGCCTGGAGTGTACAGAGCAATCAGCCCCAGCATTTT. Its protein product is CAWSVQSNQPQHF. The chain uses TRBV30 and TRBJ1-5; D gene unclear. The CDR3 is 13 residues long. Germline-derived CDR1 and CDR2 are GTSNPN and SVGIG (reference sequence). V lost 0 bases and J 1 base, leaving 4 bases between the germline ends.

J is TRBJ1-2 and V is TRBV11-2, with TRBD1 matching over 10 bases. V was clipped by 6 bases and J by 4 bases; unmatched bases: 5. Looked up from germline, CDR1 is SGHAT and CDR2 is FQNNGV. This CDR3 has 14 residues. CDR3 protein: CASRKTGGIYGYTF. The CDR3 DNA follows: TGTGCCAGCAGGAAGACAGGGGGCATCTATGGCTACACCTTC. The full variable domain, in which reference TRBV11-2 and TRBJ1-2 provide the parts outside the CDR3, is EAGVAQSPRYKIIEKRQSVAFWCNPISGHATLYWYQQILGQGPKLLIQFQNNGVVDDSQLPKDRFSAERLKGVDSTLKIQPAKLEDSAVYLCASRKTGGIYGYTFGSGTRLTVV.

DNA of the CDR3: TGTGCCACCAGCAGAGGACAGGGCACCAACACTGAAGCTTTCTTT. Protein sequence: CATSRGQGTNTEAFF. The V gene is TRBV15, the J gene TRBJ1-1; 7 bases map to TRBD1. The ends lost 1 base at V and 2 bases at J; junction bases unmatched: 4. Germline loops: CDR1 LNHNV, CDR2 YYDKDF (reference sequence). The CDR3 loop spans 15 amino acids.

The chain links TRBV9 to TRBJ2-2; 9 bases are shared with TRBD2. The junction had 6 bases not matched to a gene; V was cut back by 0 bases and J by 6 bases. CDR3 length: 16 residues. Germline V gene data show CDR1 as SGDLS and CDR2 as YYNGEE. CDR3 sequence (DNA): TGTGCCAGCAGCGTAGTCGCGGGGGGGCTAGCCGGGGAGCTGTTTTTT. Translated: CASSVVAGGLAGELFF.